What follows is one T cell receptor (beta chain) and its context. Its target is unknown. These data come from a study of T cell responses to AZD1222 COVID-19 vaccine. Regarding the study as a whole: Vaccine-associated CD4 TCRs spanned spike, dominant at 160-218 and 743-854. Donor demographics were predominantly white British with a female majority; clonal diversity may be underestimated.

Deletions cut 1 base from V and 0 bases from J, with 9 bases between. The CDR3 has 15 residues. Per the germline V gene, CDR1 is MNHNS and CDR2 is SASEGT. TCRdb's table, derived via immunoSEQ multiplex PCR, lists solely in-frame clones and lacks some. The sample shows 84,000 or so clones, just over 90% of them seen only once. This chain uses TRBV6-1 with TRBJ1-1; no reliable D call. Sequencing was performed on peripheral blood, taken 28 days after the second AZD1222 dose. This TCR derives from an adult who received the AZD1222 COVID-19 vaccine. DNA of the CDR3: TGTGCCAGCAGTGAAGGTGGTAGAGTGAACACTGAAGCTTTCTTT. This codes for CASSEGGRVNTEAFF.